This T cell receptor beta chain was sequenced in a study of T cell repertoires in cytomegalovirus infection. The germline V gene encodes CDR1 PRHDT and CDR2 FYEKMQ (reference sequence). Trimming removed 5 bases from V and 3 bases from J; junction bases left unmatched: 6. The CDR3 extends over 14 amino acids. The table lists this clonotype with many counts. Its target is not known. Findings and limits, study-wide: Cumulative public TCR beta family frequency identified CMV carriers with the relevant HLA.

TCRdb independently ran MiXCR on the reads; one entry per CDR3 protein. Among 290,000 or so distinct CDR3 sequences listed, roughly a tenth were seen once. The sequenced material came from PBMCs. The V and J genes are TRBV13 and TRBJ2-7, with 8 nucleotides matching TRBD2. The sequence derives from a human donor in good health (CMV status not recorded). Some clones in this sample may be carry-over from other donors' samples. The CDR3 DNA reads TGTGCCAGCAGCCCGCTCCGGGGGGGCTACGAGCAGTACTTC. This codes for CASSPLRGGYEQYF.